The entry below gives a single T cell receptor (beta chain) sequence along with its context. The target antigen is unknown. This CDR3 spans 14 amino acids. V was clipped by 3 bases and J by 6 bases; unmatched bases: 4. Germline CDR1 is SGHTA and CDR2 is FQGNSA. This record belongs to a study of T cells after yellow fever vaccination. On the study more broadly: Those fractions that held only low numbers of cells were prepared using the SMART-Seq v4 Ultra Low Input RNA kit.

Findings of the study overall: Clonotypes found in both CD4 and CD8 compartments made up a small share. Reappearance after the booster was observed for most primary-vaccination clones (96% CD4, more than 70% CD8).

It was through 5'RACE template switching that TCR cDNA was made, with a universal primer site and UMIs added. TCRdb reprocessed the 5' RACE reads via MiXCR and lists one record per CDR3 protein. The data show just under 600,000 distinct CDR3 sequences, roughly 13% seen once. This sample comprised PBMCs, obtained on the day of the yellow fever booster vaccination. This TCR was sampled from a young man who received the YFV17D yellow fever vaccine. The rearrangement uses TRBV7-2 and TRBJ2-1, with 8 bases identical to TRBD2. The CDR3 DNA sequence: TGTGCCAGCAGCTTGTCGGGGGGGGTCAATGAGCAGTTCTTC. Protein sequence: CASSLSGGVNEQFF. Full variable domain (rest looked up from reference TRBV7-2 and TRBJ2-1): GAGVSQSPSNKVTEKGKDVELRCDPISGHTALYWYRQSLGQGLEFLIYFQGNSAPDKSGLPSDRFSAERTGGSVSTLTIQRTQQEDSAVYLCASSLSGGVNEQFFGPGTRLTVL.